These 4 T cell receptor beta chains originate from one sample sequenced in a study of T cells in Graves' hyperthyroidism and ophthalmopathy. Researchers amplified the TCR beta CDR3 regions from RNA transcripts. First-round RT-PCR targeting the TCR CDR3 was performed with the HTBI primer set. In TCRdb, the multiplex PCR reads were re-called with MiXCR into one record per CDR3 protein. The sample has roughly 100,000 distinct CDR3 sequences, less than 55% seen once; the top ten hold approximately 25%. The sequenced material came from blood. Source of these receptors: a man aged 35 to 55 with Graves' hyperthyroidism.

This clonotype was counted many times. This chain links TRBV12-5 with TRBJ2-1, with a possible D match to TRBD2 (5 bases). Trimming cost V 5 bases and J 0 bases, with 8 bases left between them. Per germline, CDR1 LGHNT and CDR2 FRNRAP. The CDR3 extends over 14 amino acids. The CDR3 spells CASGAGGSYNEQFF. In DNA form, the CDR3 reads TGTGCTAGTGGTGCGGGCGGCTCCTACAATGAGCAGTTCTTC.

The chain carries TRBV20-1 and TRBJ2-7, with 8 positions matching TRBD2. V trimming: 3 bases; J trimming: 0 bases; junction bases outside the gene matches: 7. The germline CDR1 and CDR2 sequences are DFQATT and SNEGSKA (reference sequence). CDR3 length: 15 amino acids. The CDR3 nucleotides read TGCAGTGCTAGGGCTAGCGGGTGGAACTCCTACGAGCAGTACTTC. Amino acids: CSARASGWNSYEQYF.

A remark on this clonotype: With a much larger clone just one base away, this may be a read error. The CDR3 DNA reads as TGTGCCAGCAGTTTGAGTGCGGGGGGGCGCAATGAGCAGTTCTTC. This sequence encodes CASSLSAGGRNEQFF. This chain uses TRBV12-3 or TRBV12-4 with TRBJ2-1; 9 bases map to TRBD2. The junction had 6 bases not matched to a gene; V was cut back by 3 bases and J by 6 bases. The CDR3 runs to 15 residues.

The chain has TRBV7-6 and TRBJ2-7; D is possibly TRBD1 or TRBD2 (6 bases each). CDR1 is SGHVS and CDR2 is FNYEAQ in the germline V gene. Trimming left V 5 bases short and J 0 bases short, with 20 bases between. CDR3 length: 17 residues. CDR3 residues: CASSARTGAENSYEQYF. DNA for the CDR3: TGTGCCAGCAGCGCCCGTACGGGGGCGGAGAACTCCTACGAGCAGTACTTC.